The 30 T cell receptor beta chains in this list originate from one sample, sequenced in a study of cytomegalovirus exposure and HLA in healthy donors. The PCR had 60 Vbeta and 13 Jbeta primers. Clones were read by immunoSEQ multiplex PCR, and TCRdb kept only the in-frame ones, dropping some. The table has 150,000 to 200,000 clones, roughly 81% seen once; the top ten hold around 13%. The sample consisted of PBMCs. The receptors shown here come from a woman between 45 and 65 years old in good health and CMV-seronegative.

This clone was counted once. This chain connects TRBV18 to TRBJ2-4; 7 nucleotides line up with TRBD1. J lost 6 bases, V lost 4 bases, and 9 bases had no gene match. CDR1 is KGHSH, CDR2 LQKENI, per germline. This CDR3 spans 15 amino acids. The DNA of the CDR3 is TGTGCCAGCTCACGCCAAGGGACAGACACAAACATTCAGTACTTC. Amino acid sequence: CASSRQGTDTNIQYF. Full variable domain (outside the CDR3, taken from reference TRBV18 and TRBJ2-4): NAGVMQNPRHLVRRRGQEARLRCSPMKGHSHVYWYRQLPEEGLKFMVYLQKENIIDESGMPKERFSAEFPKEGPSILRIQQVVRGDSAAYFCASSRQGTDTNIQYFGAGTRLSVL.

The chain has TRBV14 and TRBJ2-5; TRBD2 matches 11 bases. Trimming removed 3 bases from V and 10 bases from J; junction bases left unmatched: 10. Germline CDR1 reads SGHDN; CDR2 reads FVKESK. The CDR3 is 15 residues long. CDR3 in DNA: TGTGCCAGCAGCCAGGGATCGACTAGCGGGGCCCGCCAGTACTTC. Translation gives CASSQGSTSGARQYF.

The chain recombines TRBV11-2 with TRBJ1-5; the D gene is possibly TRBD1 (5 bases). Trimming took off 2 bases at V and 1 base at J, with 9 bases between the two ends. This CDR3 region has 15 residues. CDR1 is SGHAT and CDR2 is FQNNGV in the germline V gene. The chain's CDR3 is CASSLSGGSNQPQHF. The CDR3 DNA is TGTGCCAGCAGCTTATCGGGGGGAAGCAATCAGCCCCAGCATTTT.

The genes are TRBV5-1 and TRBJ2-3; TRBD2 agrees at 10 bases. The CDR3 length is 16 residues. CDR1 SGHRS and CDR2 YFSETQ come from the germline V gene. J was trimmed by 10 bases and V by 0 bases; bases with no gene match: 11. CDR3 coding DNA: TGCGCCAGCAGCTTGGAAGGGCCAGCGGGGGGGCGAGCGCAGTATTTT. The encoded protein is CASSLEGPAGGRAQYF. The whole variable domain, remainder taken from reference TRBV5-1 and TRBJ2-3, is KAGVTQTPRYLIKTRGQQVTLSCSPISGHRSVSWYQQTPGQGLQFLFEYFSETQRNKGNFPGRFSGRQFSNSRSEMNVSTLELGDSALYLCASSLEGPAGGRAQYFGPGTRLTVL.

The chain joins TRBV29-1 to TRBJ2-2; D is unresolved. V was trimmed by 0 bases and J by 4 bases, leaving 9 bases between them. CDR3 length equals 14 residues. Looked up from germline, CDR1 is SQVTM and CDR2 is ANQGSEA. The CDR3 DNA reads as TGCAGCGTTGAAGAACCACCAGGCACCGGGGAGCTGTTTTTT. Translated: CSVEEPPGTGELFF.

The chain joins TRBV19 to TRBJ1-1, with 9 bases that match TRBD1. CDR3 length equals 14 residues. Germline V gene sequence: CDR1 LNHDA, CDR2 SQIVND (reference sequence). Trimming removed 9 bases from V and 11 bases from J; junction bases left unmatched: 16. The CDR3 nucleotides read TGTGCCAGCACACTTCCGGGACAGGGAAGTAAGGCTTTCTTT. Its protein product is CASTLPGQGSKAFF.

The chain combines TRBV10-1 with TRBJ2-6, with a tentative D call TRBD1 (6 bases). There are 15 residues in the CDR3. V lost 2 bases to trimming and J lost 5 bases, with 10 bases between them. CDR1 is WNHNN and CDR2 is SYGVQD in the germline V gene (reference sequence). CDR3 bases: TGCGCCAGCAGTGAGACAGGGTTGAGGGCCAACGTCCTGACTTTC. Protein product: CASSETGLRANVLTF.

The genes are TRBV5-8 and TRBJ2-7; the match to TRBD1 covers 10 bases. V gave up 4 bases and J gave up 8 bases; unmatched junction bases: 6. Germline CDR1 SGHTS, CDR2 YDEGEE. The CDR3 is made up of 13 amino acids. CDR3 in amino acids: CASSLDRGEKQYF. Written as DNA, the CDR3 is TGTGCCAGCAGCCTGGACAGGGGGGAAAAGCAGTACTTC.

The rearrangement links TRBV30 to TRBJ1-3; no definite D call. CDR3 length: 13 amino acids. V shed 4 bases and J shed 0 bases, with 7 bases lying between them. Per germline, CDR1 GTSNPN and CDR2 SVGIG (reference sequence). The CDR3 loop is CAWTIGSGNTIYF. The CDR3 DNA sequence: TGTGCCTGGACGATCGGCTCTGGAAACACCATATATTTT. The full variable domain, with the rest looked up from reference TRBV30 and TRBJ1-3, is SQTIHQWPATLVQPVGSPLSLECTVEGTSNPNLYWYRQAAGRGLQLLFYSVGIGQISSEVPQNLSASRPQDRQFILSSKKLLLSDSGFYLCAWTIGSGNTIYFGEGSWLTVV.

V gene TRBV19 combines with J gene TRBJ2-3; D might be TRBD2 (5 bases). The CDR3 extends over 16 amino acids. V dropped 4 bases and J dropped 2 bases, with 16 bases sitting between them. Germline V gene sequence: CDR1 LNHDA, CDR2 SQIVND (reference sequence). The CDR3 reads CASSTRGTVPTDTQYF. The CDR3 DNA follows: TGTGCCAGTAGTACCCGGGGAACAGTCCCCACAGATACGCAGTATTTT.

This sequence joins TRBV11-3 and TRBJ1-1; D gene unclear. Germline CDR1 is SGHNT and CDR2 is YENEEA. V was clipped by 5 bases and J by 5 bases, with 12 bases between them. This CDR3 comprises 13 residues. The CDR3 here is CASSTTTGTEAFF. CDR3 sequence (DNA): TGTGCCAGCAGCACAACCACGGGGACTGAAGCTTTCTTT.

This clone came up a few times. The DNA of the CDR3 is TGCGCCAGCAGTCATCGCATAACCGACAGGGTAGATGAAGCTTTCTTT. Protein product: CASSHRITDRVDEAFF. The chain has TRBV23-1 and TRBJ1-1; TRBD1 agrees at 7 bases. TRBV23-1 is reported as an ORF; its role is uncertain. V shed 3 bases and J 7 bases; nucleotides not matched to a gene: 14. This CDR3 has 16 amino acids.

This clone appeared a single time. The chain has TRBV18 and TRBJ2-1; TRBD1 matches at 9 bases. J lost 5 bases, V lost 1 base, and 3 bases had no gene match. CDR3 length: 15 residues. Looked up from germline, CDR1 is KGHSH and CDR2 is LQKENI. The CDR3 nucleotides read TGTGCCAGCTCACCACGGGGGACAGGGCACAATGAGCAGTTCTTC. This gives the protein CASSPRGTGHNEQFF. Full variable domain (rest looked up from reference TRBV18 and TRBJ2-1): NAGVMQNPRHLVRRRGQEARLRCSPMKGHSHVYWYRQLPEEGLKFMVYLQKENIIDESGMPKERFSAEFPKEGPSILRIQQVVRGDSAAYFCASSPRGTGHNEQFFGPGTRLTVL.

V usage is TRBV29-1 and J usage is TRBJ2-7; D unclear. The V and J ends lost 3 bases and 6 bases respectively, with 12 bases between them. This CDR3 has 12 residues. Germline CDR1 SQVTM, CDR2 ANQGSEA. CDR3: CSVERSVGEQYF. Written as DNA, the CDR3 is TGCAGCGTTGAGCGGTCCGTCGGCGAGCAGTACTTC.

The chain couples TRBV2 to TRBJ2-7; 10 bases match TRBD2. CDR3 length: 14 residues. CDR1 SNHLY and CDR2 FYNNEI come from the germline V gene. The ends lost 6 bases at V and 2 bases at J; junction bases unmatched: 4. CDR3 loop: CASRGLAATYEQYF. The CDR3, as DNA: TGTGCCAGCAGAGGACTAGCGGCCACCTACGAGCAGTACTTC.

The chain combines TRBV9 with TRBJ1-1, with D perhaps TRBD1 (5 bases). Trimming took 5 bases from V and 5 from J, leaving 10 bases between them. The CDR3 covers 12 residues. Germline-derived CDR1 and CDR2 are SGDLS and YYNGEE. The CDR3 sequence is CASRGAGTEAFF. The CDR3 DNA follows: TGTGCCAGCAGAGGGGCAGGGACTGAAGCTTTCTTT.

The V gene is TRBV6-6, the J gene TRBJ2-7, with 7 bases identical to TRBD1. The V gene end was trimmed by 2 bases and the J gene end by 4 bases; junction bases not matched to a gene: 8. The length of the CDR3 is 15 residues. CDR1 is MNHNY, CDR2 SVGAGI, per germline (reference sequence). CDR3 residues: CASSYGSTGEYEQYF. CDR3 nucleotide sequence: TGTGCCAGCAGTTACGGCTCCACAGGGGAGTACGAGCAGTACTTC.

The chain carries TRBV6-6 and TRBJ1-2; D not certain. Trimming left V 2 bases short and J 4 bases short, with 14 bases between. From germline, CDR1 is MNHNY and CDR2 SVGAGI (reference sequence). The CDR3 contains 15 residues. CDR3 DNA: TGTGCCAGCAGTTACCCCGTCGCGGGCCTCTATGGCTACACCTTC. It specifies CASSYPVAGLYGYTF.

Comments on this clone: The junction departs from the called germline gene at one end, perhaps through a read error. The chain carries TRBV11-2 and TRBJ2-1, with 10 bases fitting TRBD1. CDR1 and CDR2 from the germline V gene are SGHAT and FQNNGV. The CDR3 totals 17 residues. CDR3 bases: TGTGCCAGCAGTTTAGGACAGGGGGACTTTGCCTACAATGAGCAGTTCTTC. Protein sequence: CASSLGQGDFAYNEQFF.

The chain is built from TRBV18 and TRBJ2-1; 7 bases match TRBD1. Unmatched junction bases numbered 7, after V lost 0 bases and J lost 8 bases. The CDR3 loop spans 15 amino acids. Germline V CDR1 and CDR2: KGHSH, LQKENI. The CDR3 region has the DNA TGTGCCAGCTCACCACCCAGACAGGGTAACGATGAGCAGTTCTTC. As protein: CASSPPRQGNDEQFF.

The chain links TRBV11-2 to TRBJ2-3; 8 nucleotides line up with TRBD1. The CDR3 runs 15 residues. Germline V gives CDR1 SGHAT, CDR2 FQNNGV. V was pared by 5 bases and J by 0 bases, with 4 bases of the junction left unmatched. The CDR3 sequence: CASSVDRGSTDTQYF. The CDR3 nucleotides read TGTGCCAGCAGCGTTGACAGGGGTAGCACAGATACGCAGTATTTT.

The CDR3 loop reads CATSRLGQGDYEQYF. The CDR3 DNA reads TGTGCCACCAGCAGGCTCGGACAGGGGGACTACGAGCAGTACTTC. This sequence joins TRBV15 and TRBJ2-7; 10 nucleotides align to TRBD1. The V gene's germline CDR1 is LNHNV and CDR2 YYDKDF (reference sequence). V lost 3 bases, J lost 3 bases, and 5 bases stayed unmatched. The CDR3 totals 15 residues.

V usage is TRBV4-1 and J usage is TRBJ2-7; 8 bases are a match to TRBD1. This CDR3 has 14 amino acids. Germline CDR1 MGHRA, CDR2 YSYEKL. Losses at the gene ends were 6 bases for V and 7 bases for J; bases not matched to a gene: 11. The CDR3 DNA sequence: TGCGCCAGCAGTCCGGACAGGGCCTCGGGGGAGCAGTACTTC. Its protein is CASSPDRASGEQYF.

The chain joins TRBV11-2 to TRBJ1-1; no definite D call. Germline V CDR1 and CDR2: SGHAT, FQNNGV. Between the trimmed V and J ends, which lost 1 base and 8 bases, there was a span of 14 bases. The CDR3 consists of 14 residues. The CDR3 protein is CASSLVGRVWEAFF. Written as DNA, the CDR3 is TGTGCCAGCAGCTTAGTCGGGAGGGTTTGGGAAGCTTTCTTT.

The table lists this clone with a count of one. The chain is built from TRBV5-1 and TRBJ2-2, with 10 bases fitting TRBD1. The ends lost 4 bases at V and 6 bases at J; junction bases unmatched: 9. Germline assignment: CDR1 SGHRS and CDR2 YFSETQ. This CDR3 region has 16 residues. In DNA form, the CDR3 reads TGCGCCAGCAGCCTGACGAGACAGGGGGCCTCCGGGGAGCTGTTTTTT. Translation gives CASSLTRQGASGELFF.

The V gene is TRBV5-1, the J gene TRBJ1-2; D is unresolved. Per the germline V gene, CDR1 is SGHRS and CDR2 is YFSETQ. The CDR3 is made up of 13 amino acids. Trimming pared 0 bases from V and 7 bases from J, leaving 10 bases between. The CDR3 sequence is CASSLAGYSGYTF. The CDR3 nucleotides read TGCGCCAGCAGCTTGGCCGGTTATTCTGGCTACACCTTC.

This clone was picked up a small number of times. The V gene is TRBV6-6, the J gene TRBJ2-1; 10 nucleotides line up with TRBD1. The germline V gene encodes CDR1 MNHNY and CDR2 SVGAGI (reference sequence). CDR3 length equals 16 residues. V lost 0 bases and J lost 6; bases outside the gene matches: 5. The CDR3 reads CASSYSKRTGGNEQFF. In nucleotides, the CDR3 is TGTGCCAGCAGTTACTCCAAACGGACAGGGGGCAATGAGCAGTTCTTC.

This chain links TRBV4-1 with TRBJ2-5; tentative D call: TRBD1 (6 bases). The J call is doubtful: the DNA matches TRBJ2-7 better. The CDR3 is made up of 16 amino acids. CDR1 and CDR2 (germline): MGHRA, YSYEKL. CDR3: CASSQDQGRGSYEQYF. The CDR3 coding sequence is TGCGCCAGCAGCCAAGATCAGGGCAGGGGTTCCTACGAGCAGTACTTC.

The count of this clone is one. The chain is built from TRBV5-4 and TRBJ1-6, with D perhaps TRBD1 (5 bases). CDR1 is SGHNT and CDR2 is YYREEE in the germline V gene (reference sequence). The CDR3 extends over 15 amino acids. V lost 1 base and J lost 4, with 9 bases in between. This chain's CDR3 is CASSLRQSYNSPLHF. In DNA form, the CDR3 reads TGTGCCAGCAGCTTGAGACAGTCGTATAATTCACCCCTCCACTTT.

The chain carries TRBV5-1 and TRBJ1-1; TRBD1 agrees at 9 bases. J lost 5 bases, V lost 3 bases, and 11 bases had no gene match. This CDR3 comprises 16 residues. Germline V CDR1 and CDR2: SGHRS, YFSETQ. CDR3 nucleotide sequence: TGCGCCAGCAGCTCACAGGGGGCGCAAGGAGGTACTGAAGCTTTCTTT. Translated: CASSSQGAQGGTEAFF.